The 7 T cell receptor beta chains in this list originate from one sample, sequenced in a study of shared T cell receptors in the human thymus. Produced via immunoSEQ multiplex PCR; TCRdb's table is partial and in-frame only. The repertoire includes some 700,000 clones, 80% to 90% of them detected once, and around 0.0094% sits in the top ten. A further study also used this sample, focusing on human thymus T cells.

Sequencing was done on a sample of thymocytes. These receptors originate from a girl less than two years old with a congenital heart defect.

The sample holds a few counts of this clone. The chain uses TRBV5-4 and TRBJ1-1; D gene unclear. Germline V gene sequence: CDR1 SGHNT, CDR2 YYREEE (reference sequence). This CDR3 has 14 amino acids. V was trimmed by 3 bases and J by 1 base, leaving 10 bases between them. This chain's CDR3 is CASSSLSWNTEAFF. The DNA for the CDR3 is TGTGCCAGCAGCTCCCTGAGTTGGAACACTGAAGCTTTCTTT.

This clone came up a few times. This chain links TRBV12-5 with TRBJ1-1; 9 bases are a match to TRBD1. V shed 5 bases and J 6 bases; nucleotides not matched to a gene: 13. Per germline, CDR1 LGHNT and CDR2 FRNRAP. The CDR3 is 16 amino acids. CDR3 region: CASGPHTGGGFAEAFF. Written as DNA, the CDR3 is TGTGCTAGTGGTCCACATACAGGGGGCGGGTTCGCTGAAGCTTTCTTT.

This clone showed up just once. The sample contains more than one DNA sequence encoding this CDR3. The rearrangement links TRBV5-4 to TRBJ1-2; D possibly corresponds to TRBD1 (5 bases). Trimming left V 1 base short and J 4 bases short, with 5 bases between. The germline V gene encodes CDR1 SGHNT and CDR2 YYREEE (reference sequence). The CDR3 sequence is 12 residues long. The CDR3: CASSLRGYGYTF. CDR3 in DNA: TGTGCCAGCAGCTTGAGGGGCTATGGCTACACCTTC.

V gene TRBV4-3 combines with J gene TRBJ1-5; D gene ambiguous. This CDR3 has 14 amino acids. V lost 8 bases to trimming and J lost 6 bases, with 17 bases between them. Germline V gene sequence: CDR1 LGHNA, CDR2 YSLEER. CDR3 region: CASALDQRGQPQHF. The DNA for the CDR3 is TGCGCCAGCGCCTTAGACCAAAGAGGTCAGCCCCAGCATTTT.

The chain recombines TRBV7-9 with TRBJ1-3; a weak D match, TRBD1 (5 bases). Germline V gives CDR1 SEHNR, CDR2 FQNEAQ (reference sequence). The CDR3 is 18 amino acids. The V gene lost 3 bases and the J gene lost 0 bases, with 18 bases spanning the gap. The CDR3 DNA reads TGTGCCAGCAGCTTTAAGGTCTCTGCAGGGCCCTCTGGAAACACCATATATTTT. It yields the protein CASSFKVSAGPSGNTIYF.

The chain carries TRBV28 and TRBJ1-1, with D tentatively TRBD1 (5 bases). CDR1 and CDR2 (germline): MDHEN, SYDVKM. The CDR3 covers 13 residues. V gave up 4 bases and J gave up 5 bases, with 11 bases separating them. CDR3 sequence reads: CASSSPAGTEAFF. The CDR3, as DNA: TGTGCCAGCAGTTCTCCTGCAGGGACTGAAGCTTTCTTT.

This rearrangement joins TRBV7-9 to TRBJ1-1; D is possibly TRBD1 (6 bases). The length of the CDR3 is 15 residues. Germline V lookup: CDR1 SEHNR, CDR2 FQNEAQ (reference sequence). Deletions cut 3 bases from V and 0 bases from J, with 11 bases between. In nucleotides, the CDR3 is TGTGCCAGCAGCTTGGGCGGGGGCATGAACACTGAAGCTTTCTTT. Translated, it gives CASSLGGGMNTEAFF.